This paragraph reports one T cell receptor (beta chain). Germline assignment: CDR1 SNHLY and CDR2 FYNNEI. This CDR3 has 13 amino acids. This sample is part of a study of monozygotic twins with inflammatory bowel disease. TCRdb reprocessed the 5' RACE reads and reports one entry per CDR3 protein, with no DNA. This sample carries 400,000 to 500,000 distinct CDR3 sequences, with approximately 2.3% going to the ten biggest clones. The chain links TRBV2 to TRBJ1-5; TCRdb proposes TRBD1, but this gene call is untestable without DNA. The sample was blood. This clonotype was obtained from a human donor with ulcerative colitis or Crohn's disease, or a healthy co-twin of an affected twin (not recorded which). This CDR3 is CATGQGSNQPQHF.